The entry below gives a single TCR beta chain sequence along with its context. As yet, its antigen is unknown. After removal of 5 bases from V and 6 bases from J, the junction contained 5 bases not matched to a gene. The CDR3 is 14 amino acids. Germline V CDR1 and CDR2: SGHAT, FQNNGV. The data belong to a study of T cell responses to AZD1222 COVID-19 vaccine. TCRdb's table, derived via immunoSEQ multiplex PCR, lists solely in-frame clones and lacks some. The sample contains 99,000 or so clones, 88% of which appear only once. Findings and limits, study-wide: White British people made up most donors, females outnumbered males, and clonal diversity was possibly underestimated.

This receptor was identified in an adult in good health. V usage is TRBV11-2 and J usage is TRBJ2-2; 8 bases fit TRBD1. The specimen comprised peripheral blood, sampled on day 0 of AZD1222 vaccination. The CDR3 coding sequence is TGTGCCAGCAGCCTCCGGACAGGGCCCGGGGAGCTGTTTTTT. Amino acids: CASSLRTGPGELFF. Combining the CDR3 with reference TRBV11-2 and TRBJ2-2 gives the whole variable domain EAGVAQSPRYKIIEKRQSVAFWCNPISGHATLYWYQQILGQGPKLLIQFQNNGVVDDSQLPKDRFSAERLKGVDSTLKIQPAKLEDSAVYLCASSLRTGPGELFFGEGSRLTVL.